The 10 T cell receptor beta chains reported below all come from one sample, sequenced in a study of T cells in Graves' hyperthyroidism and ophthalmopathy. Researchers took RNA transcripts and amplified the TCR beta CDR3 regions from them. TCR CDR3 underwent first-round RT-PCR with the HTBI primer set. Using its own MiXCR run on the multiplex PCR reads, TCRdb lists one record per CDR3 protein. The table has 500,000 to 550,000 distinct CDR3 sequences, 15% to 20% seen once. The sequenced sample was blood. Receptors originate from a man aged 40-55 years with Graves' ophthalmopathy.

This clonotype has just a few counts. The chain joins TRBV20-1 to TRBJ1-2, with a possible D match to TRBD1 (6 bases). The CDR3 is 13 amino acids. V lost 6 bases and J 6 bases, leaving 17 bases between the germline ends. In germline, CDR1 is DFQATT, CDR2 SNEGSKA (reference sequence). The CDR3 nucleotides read TGCAGTGCCCCTCCACAGGGAGTTCATGGCTACACCTTC. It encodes CSAPPQGVHGYTF.

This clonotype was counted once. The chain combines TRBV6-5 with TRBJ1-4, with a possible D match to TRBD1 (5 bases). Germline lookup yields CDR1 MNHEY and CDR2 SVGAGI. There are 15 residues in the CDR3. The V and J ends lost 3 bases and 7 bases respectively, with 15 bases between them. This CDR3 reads CASSYSGTRSEKLFF. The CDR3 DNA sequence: TGTGCCAGCAGTTATTCCGGGACTAGGTCTGAAAAACTGTTTTTT.

CDR3 loop: CASSSFGSRVSYNEQFF. As DNA, the CDR3 is TGTGCCAGTAGTTCCTTTGGGAGCCGAGTGTCCTACAATGAGCAGTTCTTC. This chain links TRBV19 with TRBJ2-1; possible D gene TRBD2, 5 bases. Germline CDR1 LNHDA, CDR2 SQIVND (reference sequence). Trimming removed 5 bases at V and 1 base at J, with 18 bases between. This CDR3 is 17 amino acids long.

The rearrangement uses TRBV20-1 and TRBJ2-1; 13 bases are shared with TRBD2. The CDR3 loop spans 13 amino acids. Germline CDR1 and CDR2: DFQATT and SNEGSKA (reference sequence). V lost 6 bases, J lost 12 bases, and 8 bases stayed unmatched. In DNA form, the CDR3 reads TGCAGTGCAGGACTAGCGGGAGTTAATAGGCAGTTCTTC. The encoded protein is CSAGLAGVNRQFF.

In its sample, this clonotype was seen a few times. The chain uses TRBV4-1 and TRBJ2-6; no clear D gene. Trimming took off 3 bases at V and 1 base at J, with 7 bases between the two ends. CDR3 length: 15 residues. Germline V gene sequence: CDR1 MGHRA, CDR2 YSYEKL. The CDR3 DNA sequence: TGCGCCAGCAGCCAGGGCGCTTCTGGGGCCAACGTCCTGACTTTC. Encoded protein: CASSQGASGANVLTF.

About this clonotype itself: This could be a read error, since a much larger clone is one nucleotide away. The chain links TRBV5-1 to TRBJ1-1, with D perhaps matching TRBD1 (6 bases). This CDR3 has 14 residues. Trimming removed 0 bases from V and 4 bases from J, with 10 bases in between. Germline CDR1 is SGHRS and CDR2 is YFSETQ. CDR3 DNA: TGCGCCAGCAGCTTGGCCTCGACAGGCACTGAAGCTTTCTTT. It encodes CASSLASTGTEAFF.

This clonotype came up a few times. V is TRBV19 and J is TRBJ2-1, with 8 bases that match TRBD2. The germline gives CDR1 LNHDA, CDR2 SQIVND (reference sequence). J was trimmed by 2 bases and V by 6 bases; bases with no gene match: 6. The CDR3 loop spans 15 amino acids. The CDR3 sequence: CASRYERGTYNEQFF. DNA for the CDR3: TGTGCCAGTAGGTATGAGCGGGGGACCTACAATGAGCAGTTCTTC.

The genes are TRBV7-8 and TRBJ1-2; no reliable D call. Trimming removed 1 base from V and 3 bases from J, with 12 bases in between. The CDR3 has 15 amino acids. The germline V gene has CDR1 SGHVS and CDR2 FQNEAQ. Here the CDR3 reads CASSLDPEGDYGYTF. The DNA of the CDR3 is TGTGCCAGCAGCTTAGATCCCGAGGGCGACTATGGCTACACCTTC.

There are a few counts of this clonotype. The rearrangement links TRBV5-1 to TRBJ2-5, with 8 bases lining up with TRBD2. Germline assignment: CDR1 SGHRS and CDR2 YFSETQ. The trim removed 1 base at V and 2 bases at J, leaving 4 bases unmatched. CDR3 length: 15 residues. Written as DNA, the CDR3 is TGCGCCAGCAGCTTGTCGAGCGGGGGTCAAGAGACCCAGTACTTC. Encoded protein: CASSLSSGGQETQYF.

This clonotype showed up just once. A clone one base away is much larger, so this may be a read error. The CDR3 region is CASSPATITDTQYF. The CDR3 DNA reads as TGTGCCAGCTCACCAGCGACTATCACAGATACGCAGTATTTT. The rearrangement uses TRBV18 and TRBJ2-3, with D tentatively TRBD2 (5 bases). Germline V CDR1 and CDR2: KGHSH, LQKENI. CDR3 length: 14 amino acids. Deletions cut 2 bases from V and 2 bases from J, with 8 bases between.